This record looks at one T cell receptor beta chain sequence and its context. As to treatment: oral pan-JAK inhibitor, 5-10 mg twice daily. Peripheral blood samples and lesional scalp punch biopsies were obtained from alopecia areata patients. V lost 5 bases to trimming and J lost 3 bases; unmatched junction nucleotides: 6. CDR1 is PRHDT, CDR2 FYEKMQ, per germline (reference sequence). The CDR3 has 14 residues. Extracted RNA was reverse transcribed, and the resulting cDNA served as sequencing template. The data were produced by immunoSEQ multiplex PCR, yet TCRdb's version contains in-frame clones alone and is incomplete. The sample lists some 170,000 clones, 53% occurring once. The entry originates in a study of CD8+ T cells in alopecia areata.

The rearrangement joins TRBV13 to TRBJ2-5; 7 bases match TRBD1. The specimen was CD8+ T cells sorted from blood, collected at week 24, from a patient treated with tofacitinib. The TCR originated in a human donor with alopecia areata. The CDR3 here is CASSTDRDEETQYF. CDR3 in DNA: TGTGCCAGCAGCACCGACAGGGACGAAGAGACCCAGTACTTC.